Listed below are T cell receptor beta chains from one sample, sequenced in a study of blood T cell repertoires in COVID-19. The repertoire was sequenced with immunoSEQ multiplex PCR; TCRdb's copy has only in-frame clones and lacks some. The sample records around 250,000 clones, 85% to 90% being singletons. The material sequenced was PBMCs or T cells enriched from blood (not recorded which). The receptors were sampled from a young man who had recovered from COVID-19. The CDR3 runs from the conserved cysteine through the conserved F or W. A D gene is named only where the DNA matches it firmly. Some rows have no size entry. The others give once, few or many, or a class for an expanded clone.

j_gene,d_gene,abundance,len,v_gene,CDR3nt,CDR3aa
TRBJ1-2,TRBD1,NA,12,TRBV2,TGTGCCAGCAGGGGTGACAGGGGGACCTACACCTTC,CASRGDRGTYTF
TRBJ2-7,NA,NA,13,TRBV19,TGTGCCAGTAGTTTTAGGGGAACCTACGAGCAGTACTTC,CASSFRGTYEQYF
TRBJ2-1,TRBD2,NA,18,TRBV27,TGTGCCAGCAGTGGTTACTTTTTTGGCGGGGGTTCCTACAATGAGCAGTTCTTC,CASSGYFFGGGSYNEQFF
TRBJ2-5,NA,NA,14,TRBV5-1,TGCGCCAGCAGCCGCACGGGGGTCCAAGAGACCCAGTACTTC,CASSRTGVQETQYF
TRBJ1-2,NA,NA,13,TRBV11-3,TGTGCCAGCAGTTATTCTGAGAACTATGGCTACACCTTC,CASSYSENYGYTF
TRBJ1-4,NA,NA,13,TRBV28,TGTGCCAGCGGAGGGGGGGCGAGAGAAAAACTGTTTTTT,CASGGGAREKLFF
TRBJ2-3,TRBD1,many,13,TRBV2,TGTGCCAGCCTGGGACAGAGCACAGATACGCAGTATTTT,CASLGQSTDTQYF
TRBJ2-5,NA,once,15,TRBV19,TGTGCCAGTAGTATGGTTGCAGGGCGAACCGAGACCCAGTACTTC,CASSMVAGRTETQYF
TRBJ2-7,NA,NA,15,TRBV3-1/TRBV3-2,TGTGCCAGCAGCCGAACCGGGGGGCTCGTCGACGAGCAGTACTTC,CASSRTGGLVDEQYF
TRBJ1-1,NA,NA,15,TRBV19,TGTGCCAGTGGGCTGCCGGGGGGAAGATCGCCTGAAGCTTTCTTT,CASGLPGGRSPEAFF
TRBJ2-1,NA,NA,16,TRBV2,TGTGCCAGCAGTCCCTATCGCTCAATCTCAGGAAATGAGCAGTTCTTC,CASSPYRSISGNEQFF
TRBJ2-1,TRBD2,NA,17,TRBV4-2,TGTGCCAGCAGCCAAGATCGGCTAGCGGGGGCCTACAATGAGCAGTTCTTC,CASSQDRLAGAYNEQFF
TRBJ2-2,TRBD1,NA,16,TRBV11-3,TGTGCCAGCAGCCCCGGGGACAGGTGGTTGGCCGGGGAGCTGTTTTTT,CASSPGDRWLAGELFF
TRBJ1-1,NA,NA,13,TRBV7-2,TGTGCCAGCAGCTCTCAGGGAGGGACTGAAGCTTTCTTT,CASSSQGGTEAFF
TRBJ2-2,NA,NA,16,TRBV6-1,TGTGCCAGCAGTGAAGCCCGAGTTGAGTTAGCCGGGGAGCTGTTTTTT,CASSEARVELAGELFF
TRBJ2-2,NA,NA,13,TRBV7-3,TGTGCCAGCAGCTCAGGGGCAACCGGGGAGCTGTTTTTT,CASSSGATGELFF
TRBJ2-1,NA,NA,16,TRBV5-1,TGCGCCAGCAGCTTGGGTCGCGGCCTAACCTACAATGAGCAGTTCTTC,CASSLGRGLTYNEQFF
TRBJ1-1,NA,once,14,TRBV28,TGTGCCAGCAGTAGACCGGACAGACGCACTGAAGCTTTCTTT,CASSRPDRRTEAFF
TRBJ1-6,TRBD1,few,15,TRBV27,TGTGCCAGCAGCGAAGGACAGGGTTATAATTCACCCCTCCACTTT,CASSEGQGYNSPLHF
TRBJ2-5,TRBD1,NA,15,TRBV5-4,TGTGCCAGCAGCTTGGGACAGACAGGGCCGGAGACCCAGTACTTC,CASSLGQTGPETQYF
TRBJ1-3,TRBD1,NA,18,TRBV4-2,TGTGCCAGCAGCCAGGGTTTTTTATTGACAGGGACTGGAAACACCATATATTTT,CASSQGFLLTGTGNTIYF
TRBJ2-3,NA,once,15,TRBV5-1,TGCGCCAGCAGCTTGGGCCTAGCGCAGACAGATACGCAGTATTTT,CASSLGLAQTDTQYF
TRBJ1-2,NA,NA,15,TRBV6-5,TGTGCCAGCAGTCTCCTCGACACACCTAACTATGGCTACACCTTC,CASSLLDTPNYGYTF
TRBJ1-5,NA,NA,13,TRBV30,TGTGCCTGGAGTGGGCAGGAAAGGCAGCCCCAGCATTTT,CAWSGQERQPQHF
TRBJ2-7,TRBD1,NA,16,TRBV5-8,TGTGCCAGCAGCTTGGGTCTGGGACAGGGGATTTACGAGCAGTACTTC,CASSLGLGQGIYEQYF
TRBJ2-3,TRBD2,NA,15,TRBV24-1,TGTGCCACCAGTGACAAGGGACTAGCGGGAGATACGCAGTATTTT,CATSDKGLAGDTQYF
TRBJ1-1,NA,NA,15,TRBV6-2/TRBV6-3,TGTGCCAGCAGTTACTCGACATCCATTAACACTGAAGCTTTCTTT,CASSYSTSINTEAFF
TRBJ1-2,TRBD1,NA,15,TRBV7-8,TGTGCCAGCAGCTTAGCGACCGGGACAGCATATGGCTACACCTTC,CASSLATGTAYGYTF
TRBJ2-7,TRBD2,NA,15,TRBV9,TGTGCCAGCAGCCCCCCCGGTAGCGGGATTTACGAGCAGTACTTC,CASSPPGSGIYEQYF
TRBJ1-4,NA,NA,15,TRBV21-1,TGTGCCAGCGCGGGGCCAGACAGGGCGGGTGAAAAACTGTTTTTT,CASAGPDRAGEKLFF
TRBJ1-2,NA,once,13,TRBV2,TGTGCCAGCAGGCAGGAATACGACTATGGCTACACCTTC,CASRQEYDYGYTF
TRBJ2-1,NA,NA,18,TRBV5-1,TGCGCCAGCAGCTTGCCGACCCAACTAGCTAGCTCCTACAATGAGCAGTTCTTC,CASSLPTQLASSYNEQFF
TRBJ2-6,NA,NA,18,TRBV6-6,TGTGCCAGCAGTCGGGGCGGGGAATGGCACTCTGGGGCCAACGTCCTGACTTTC,CASSRGGEWHSGANVLTF
TRBJ2-2,NA,once,16,TRBV7-2,TGTGCCAGCAGCCCCCCCCCAGGGGCGGGCACCGGGGAGCTGTTTTTT,CASSPPPGAGTGELFF
TRBJ2-3,TRBD2,NA,15,TRBV5-1,TGCGCCAGCAGCCAACGGACTAGCGGGACAGATACGCAGTATTTT,CASSQRTSGTDTQYF
TRBJ2-7,NA,NA,18,TRBV3-1/TRBV3-2,TGTGCCAGCAGCCATAACCGAGGGGCAGGGGGGCCCACCTACGAGCAGTACTTC,CASSHNRGAGGPTYEQYF
TRBJ1-2,TRBD1,NA,14,TRBV6-5,TGTGCCAGCAACAACGAGGGGGCGCGGGATGGCTACACCTTC,CASNNEGARDGYTF
TRBJ2-2,NA,once,12,TRBV28,TGTGCCAGCAGGGGGCAAGGGGGGGAGCTGTTTTTT,CASRGQGGELFF
TRBJ2-7,TRBD2,once,15,TRBV9,TGTGCCAGCAGCGTAGACGGCGGGAGGTCTAACGAGCAGTACTTC,CASSVDGGRSNEQYF
TRBJ2-6,TRBD1,NA,18,TRBV18,TGTGCCAGCTCACCATGGGGGACAGCAGGTCCTGGGGCCAACGTCCTGACTTTC,CASSPWGTAGPGANVLTF
TRBJ2-4,TRBD2,NA,19,TRBV4-2,TGTGCCAGCAGCCAAGACGGACTAGCGGGGGGCCTAGCCAAAAACATTCAGTACTTC,CASSQDGLAGGLAKNIQYF
TRBJ2-2,TRBD1,NA,17,TRBV24-1,TGTGCCACCAGTGATTTGCCGGGACAGGGGGATACGAGGGAGCTGTTTTTT,CATSDLPGQGDTRELFF
TRBJ2-7,TRBD2,NA,15,TRBV7-6,TGTGCCAGCAGCTTGGGGGACTACCATTCCTACGAGCAGTACTTC,CASSLGDYHSYEQYF
TRBJ1-4,NA,NA,15,TRBV5-1,TGCGCCAGCAGCGCGGGGACCGATGGGAGTGAAAAACTGTTTTTT,CASSAGTDGSEKLFF
TRBJ2-7,TRBD1,NA,15,TRBV5-1,TGCGCCAGCAGCTTGAGGACAGGACCGGGGCGAGCGGAGTACTTC,CASSLRTGPGRAEYF
TRBJ1-1,NA,NA,12,TRBV19,TGTGCCAGTAGTATTGGAGGGGTTGAAGCTTTCTTT,CASSIGGVEAFF